The present entry profiles one TCR beta chain with its context. Its antigen is still unknown. The data were produced by immunoSEQ multiplex PCR, yet TCRdb's version contains in-frame clones alone and is incomplete. The table includes 300,000 to 400,000 clones, about 87% detected once. The record originates from a study of Ad26.COV2.S vaccination and SARS-CoV-2 variants. Study summary: The Ad26.COV2.S arm of the COV1001 trial was where the donor was placed. Intramuscular Ad26.COV2.S at 5x10^10 or 1x10^11 viral particles. General study points: Greater spike-specific TCR breadth was seen in vaccine recipients than in placebo recipients. The TCR breadth and depth analyses may have produced an underestimate of total T cell responses.

The sample's treatment: roughly 18 received Ad26.COV2.S at low or high dose, single or two shots; about five received placebo; per-sample allocation not given. Samples were taken on day 63 after the first vaccine or placebo injection. Germline V CDR1 and CDR2: SGDLS, YYNGEE. There are 13 residues in the CDR3. V lost 0 bases and J 4 bases, leaving 7 bases between the germline ends. The sequencing here drew on peripheral blood, taken in a trial of Ad26.COV2.S vaccine versus placebo. This chain links TRBV9 with TRBJ1-2; no firm D call. This TCR came from a person between 18 and 59 years old who received the Ad26.COV2.S COVID-19 vaccine or a placebo. The CDR3 coding sequence is TGTGCCAGCAGCGTAGTCAACGGCTATGGCTACACCTTC. Translating gives CASSVVNGYGYTF.